The clone carrying this T cell receptor beta chain was recorded a few times. This entry belongs to a study of blood T cell repertoires in COVID-19. Study background: Samples representing acute and convalescent COVID-19 were sourced from the United States, Italy and Spain. The analysed material was cDNA or gDNA that came from T cells, B-cell-depleted T cells, or PBMCs.

The authors' processing: Reference gene primer amplification gave estimated nucleated cell counts. Measured with immunoSEQ multiplex PCR; TCRdb has only the in-frame clones, and not every one. The V and J calls and clone size are taken from that table; D and trimming were inferred from the DNA. The sample shows roughly 230,000 clones, approximately 84% of them seen only once. The TCR originated in a man aged 45-65 years with acute or convalescent COVID-19. The sample taken for sequencing was peripheral blood.

The CDR3 nucleotides read TGTGCCAGCAGTTCGGGGTTGCCGGGGGAGCAGTACTTC. Protein: CASSSGLPGEQYF. J is TRBJ2-7 and V is TRBV6-2 or TRBV6-3; D might be TRBD2 (5 bases). Germline lookup yields CDR1 MNHEY and CDR2 SVGEGT. Between the trimmed V and J ends, which lost 4 bases and 7 bases, there was a span of 14 bases. The CDR3 has 13 residues.